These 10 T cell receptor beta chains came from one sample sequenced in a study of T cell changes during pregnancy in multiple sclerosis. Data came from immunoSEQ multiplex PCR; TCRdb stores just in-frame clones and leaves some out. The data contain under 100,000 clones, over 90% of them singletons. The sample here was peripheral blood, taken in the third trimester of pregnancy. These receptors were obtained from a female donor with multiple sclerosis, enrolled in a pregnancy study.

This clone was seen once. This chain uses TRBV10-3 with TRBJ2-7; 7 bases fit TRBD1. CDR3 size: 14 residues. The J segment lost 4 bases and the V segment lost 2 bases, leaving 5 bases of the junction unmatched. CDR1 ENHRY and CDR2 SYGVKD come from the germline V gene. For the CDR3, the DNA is TGTGCCATCAGTGAGACAGGGGACGGTTACGAGCAGTACTTC. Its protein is CAISETGDGYEQYF.

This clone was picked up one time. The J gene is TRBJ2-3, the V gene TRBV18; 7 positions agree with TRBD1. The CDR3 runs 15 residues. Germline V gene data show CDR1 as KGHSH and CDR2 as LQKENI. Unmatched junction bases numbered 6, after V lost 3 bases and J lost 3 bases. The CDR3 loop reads CASSPPDRDTDTQYF. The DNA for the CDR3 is TGTGCCAGCTCACCCCCCGACAGGGATACAGATACGCAGTATTTT.

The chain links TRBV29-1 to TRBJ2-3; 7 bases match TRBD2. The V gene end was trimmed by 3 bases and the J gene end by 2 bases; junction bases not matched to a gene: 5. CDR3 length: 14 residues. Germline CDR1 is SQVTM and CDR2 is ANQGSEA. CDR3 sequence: CSVETSRNTDTQYF. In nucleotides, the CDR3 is TGCAGCGTTGAGACTAGCAGAAACACAGATACGCAGTATTTT.

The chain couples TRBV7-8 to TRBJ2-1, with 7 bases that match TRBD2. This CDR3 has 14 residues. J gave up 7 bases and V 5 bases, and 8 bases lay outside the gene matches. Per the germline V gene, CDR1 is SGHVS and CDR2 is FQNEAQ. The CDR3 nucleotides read TGTGCCAGCAGCCCCCGGGACTACGAGAATGAGCAGTTCTTC. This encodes CASSPRDYENEQFF.

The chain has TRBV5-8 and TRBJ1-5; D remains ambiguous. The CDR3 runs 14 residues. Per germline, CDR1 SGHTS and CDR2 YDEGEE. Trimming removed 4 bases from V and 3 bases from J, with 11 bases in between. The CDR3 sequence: CASSGRTFNQPQHF. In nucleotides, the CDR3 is TGTGCCAGCAGCGGGAGGACGTTCAATCAGCCCCAGCATTTT.

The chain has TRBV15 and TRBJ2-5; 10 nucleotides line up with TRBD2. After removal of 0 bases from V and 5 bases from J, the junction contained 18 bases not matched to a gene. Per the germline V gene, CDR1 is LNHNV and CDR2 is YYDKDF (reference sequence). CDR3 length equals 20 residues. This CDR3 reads CATSRDPRASGGHSGETQYF. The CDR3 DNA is TGTGCCACCAGCAGAGATCCCAGGGCTAGCGGGGGCCATTCGGGGGAGACCCAGTACTTC. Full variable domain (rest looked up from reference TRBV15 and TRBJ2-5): DAMVIQNPRYQVTQFGKPVTLSCSQTLNHNVMYWYQQKSSQAPKLLFHYYDKDFNNEADTPDNFQSRRPNTSFCFLDIRSPGLGDTAMYLCATSRDPRASGGHSGETQYFGPGTRLLVL.

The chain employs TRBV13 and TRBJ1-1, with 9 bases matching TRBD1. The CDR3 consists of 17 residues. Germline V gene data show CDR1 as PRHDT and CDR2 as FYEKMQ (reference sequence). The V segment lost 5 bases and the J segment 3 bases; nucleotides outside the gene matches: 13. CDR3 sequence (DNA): TGTGCCAGCAGCCCAAAGGGTACACAGGGGGCGGACACTGAAGCTTTCTTT. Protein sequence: CASSPKGTQGADTEAFF.

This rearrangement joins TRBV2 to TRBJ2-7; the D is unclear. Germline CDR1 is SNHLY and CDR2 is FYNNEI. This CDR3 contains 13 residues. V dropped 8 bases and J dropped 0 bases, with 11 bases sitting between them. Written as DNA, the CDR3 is TGTGCCAGCGGGTTTTGGGCCTCCTACGAGCAGTACTTC. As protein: CASGFWASYEQYF.

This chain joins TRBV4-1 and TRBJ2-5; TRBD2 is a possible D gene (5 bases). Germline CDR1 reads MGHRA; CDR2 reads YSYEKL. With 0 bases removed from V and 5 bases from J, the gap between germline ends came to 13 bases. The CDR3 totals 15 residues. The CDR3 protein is CASSQDAQDSETQYF. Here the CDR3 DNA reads TGCGCCAGCAGCCAAGATGCTCAGGACTCGGAGACCCAGTACTTC.

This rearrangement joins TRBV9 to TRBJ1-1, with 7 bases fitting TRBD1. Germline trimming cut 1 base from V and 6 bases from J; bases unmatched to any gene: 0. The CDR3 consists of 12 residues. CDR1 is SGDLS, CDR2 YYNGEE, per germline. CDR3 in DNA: TGTGCCAGCAGCGTAACAGGGGCTGAAGCTTTCTTT. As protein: CASSVTGAEAFF.